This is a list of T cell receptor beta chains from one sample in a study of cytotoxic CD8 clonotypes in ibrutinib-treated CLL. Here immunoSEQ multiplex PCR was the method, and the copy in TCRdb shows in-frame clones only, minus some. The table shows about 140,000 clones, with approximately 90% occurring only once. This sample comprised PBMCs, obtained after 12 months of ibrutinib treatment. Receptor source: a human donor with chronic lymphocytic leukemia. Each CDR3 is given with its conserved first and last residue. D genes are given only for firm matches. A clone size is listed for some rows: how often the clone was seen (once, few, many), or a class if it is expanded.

cdr3_nt: TGCAGTTCGGCCTGGGCAGATACGCAGTATTTT
cdr3_aa: CSSAWADTQYF
v_call: TRBV29-1
clone_size: NA
d_call: NA
j_call: TRBJ2-3

cdr3_nt: TGTGCCAGCAGCTTAAAAGGACGGGTCGCCGGGGGTACGCAGTATTTT
cdr3_aa: CASSLKGRVAGGTQYF
v_call: TRBV7-2
clone_size: NA
d_call: NA
j_call: TRBJ2-3

cdr3_nt: TGTGCCAGCAGCTTCGCACCGGGACAGGGAACCGGGGAGCTGTTTTTT
cdr3_aa: CASSFAPGQGTGELFF
v_call: TRBV7-3
clone_size: NA
d_call: TRBD1
j_call: TRBJ2-2

cdr3_nt: TGTGCCAGCAGCCAAGAGGCCTGGGGAGAGCAGTACTTC
cdr3_aa: CASSQEAWGEQYF
v_call: TRBV4-2
clone_size: NA
d_call: NA
j_call: TRBJ2-7

cdr3_nt: TGTGCCAGCAGCGCACGGGACAGCTCGGGGGAGCAGTACTTC
cdr3_aa: CASSARDSSGEQYF
v_call: TRBV9
clone_size: NA
d_call: TRBD1
j_call: TRBJ2-7

cdr3_nt: TGCGCCAGCAGCCCCGGGGACAGGGGTGTGGACGAGCAGTACTTC
cdr3_aa: CASSPGDRGVDEQYF
v_call: TRBV5-1
clone_size: NA
d_call: TRBD1
j_call: TRBJ2-7

cdr3_nt: TGTGCCAGCAGTGGGGACCACCTCACAGATACGCAGTATTTT
cdr3_aa: CASSGDHLTDTQYF
v_call: TRBV9
clone_size: NA
d_call: NA
j_call: TRBJ2-3

cdr3_nt: TGCGCCAGCAGGAGCCCAGGTCAATCTGAAGCTTTCTTT
cdr3_aa: CASRSPGQSEAFF
v_call: TRBV10-2
clone_size: NA
d_call: NA
j_call: TRBJ1-1

cdr3_nt: TGTGCCAGCAGCTTAGAGGTCGGCGGGGCCTACGAGCAGTACTTC
cdr3_aa: CASSLEVGGAYEQYF
v_call: TRBV7-2
clone_size: NA
d_call: NA
j_call: TRBJ2-7

cdr3_nt: TGCGCCAGCAGCTTTGGGCCAAGTGAAAAACTGTTTTTT
cdr3_aa: CASSFGPSEKLFF
v_call: TRBV5-1
clone_size: NA
d_call: NA
j_call: TRBJ1-4

cdr3_nt: TGCAGCGTTGAAGGGGACAGGGTCGTTGGCTACACCTTC
cdr3_aa: CSVEGDRVVGYTF
v_call: TRBV29-1
clone_size: NA
d_call: TRBD1
j_call: TRBJ1-2

cdr3_nt: TGTGCCTGGACCACGGGACTAGCGGGGAACGAGCAGTACTTC
cdr3_aa: CAWTTGLAGNEQYF
v_call: TRBV30
clone_size: NA
d_call: TRBD2
j_call: TRBJ2-7

cdr3_nt: TGCGCCAGCAGCCACCAGGGTAGGCACACTGAAGCTTTCTTT
cdr3_aa: CASSHQGRHTEAFF
v_call: TRBV4-1
clone_size: NA
d_call: NA
j_call: TRBJ1-1

cdr3_nt: TGTGCCAGCAGCGCCGAGACTAGCGGGAGACGGTACGAGCAGTACTTC
cdr3_aa: CASSAETSGRRYEQYF
v_call: TRBV13
clone_size: NA
d_call: TRBD2
j_call: TRBJ2-7

cdr3_nt: TGTGCCAGCAGGGGACTAGCGGCCACCGGGGAGCTGTTTTTT
cdr3_aa: CASRGLAATGELFF
v_call: TRBV2
clone_size: few
d_call: TRBD2
j_call: TRBJ2-2

cdr3_nt: TGCAGTGCACGGGACAGGGTCGAGTATTTT
cdr3_aa: CSARDRVEYF
v_call: TRBV20-1
clone_size: NA
d_call: TRBD1
j_call: TRBJ2-3

cdr3_nt: TGTGCCAGCGGGACCGGGACAGGGTTGTATTTT
cdr3_aa: CASGTGTGLYF
v_call: TRBV6-5
clone_size: NA
d_call: TRBD1
j_call: TRBJ2-3

cdr3_nt: TGCAGCGTGGAACCGACAGGGGTTCGCACAGATACGCAGTATTTT
cdr3_aa: CSVEPTGVRTDTQYF
v_call: TRBV29-1
clone_size: NA
d_call: TRBD1
j_call: TRBJ2-3

cdr3_nt: TGTGCCAGCAGCGCGTGGTACAGGGAAGGCTACACCTTC
cdr3_aa: CASSAWYREGYTF
v_call: TRBV9
clone_size: NA
d_call: NA
j_call: TRBJ1-2

cdr3_nt: TGTGCCAGCAGTGAAGTCAGGGTAGGGGAGCTGTTTTTT
cdr3_aa: CASSEVRVGELFF
v_call: TRBV6-1
clone_size: NA
d_call: NA
j_call: TRBJ2-2

cdr3_nt: TGTGCCAGCAGTTTATCCAGGGGTTACTCCTACGAGCAGTACTTC
cdr3_aa: CASSLSRGYSYEQYF
v_call: TRBV28
clone_size: NA
d_call: NA
j_call: TRBJ2-7

cdr3_nt: TGTGCCAGCAGCCCAACTAGCGGGAGTAACAAGTTCTTC
cdr3_aa: CASSPTSGSNKFF
v_call: TRBV7-9
clone_size: NA
d_call: TRBD2
j_call: TRBJ2-1

cdr3_nt: TGTGCCAGCAGCTTTCCGGGCCCTCGCAATCAGCCCCAGCATTTT
cdr3_aa: CASSFPGPRNQPQHF
v_call: TRBV5-8
clone_size: few
d_call: NA
j_call: TRBJ1-5

cdr3_nt: TGTGCCAGCAGTCCCCTGGGGGGACTAGCGGGGTGGAATGAGCAGTTCTTC
cdr3_aa: CASSPLGGLAGWNEQFF
v_call: TRBV27
clone_size: NA
d_call: TRBD2
j_call: TRBJ2-1

cdr3_nt: TGTGCCAGCAGCAAAGCGAAGGGCCGGGGGCTCGATGAGCAGTTCTTC
cdr3_aa: CASSKAKGRGLDEQFF
v_call: TRBV21-1
clone_size: NA
d_call: NA
j_call: TRBJ2-1

cdr3_nt: TGTGCCAGCAGCCCTGGACAATTTGGCGGCTACACCTTC
cdr3_aa: CASSPGQFGGYTF
v_call: TRBV11-2
clone_size: once
d_call: NA
j_call: TRBJ1-2

cdr3_nt: TGTGCCAGCAGCTTAAGGACTAGTACCTACGAGCAGTACTTC
cdr3_aa: CASSLRTSTYEQYF
v_call: TRBV7-8
clone_size: NA
d_call: TRBD2
j_call: TRBJ2-7

cdr3_nt: TGTGCCAGCAGTTACGGGCTTTTAATGAACACTGAAGCTTTCTTT
cdr3_aa: CASSYGLLMNTEAFF
v_call: TRBV6-5
clone_size: NA
d_call: NA
j_call: TRBJ1-1

cdr3_nt: TGTGCCACCAGCAGAGACCCGATGGTTGCTGAAGCTTTCTTT
cdr3_aa: CATSRDPMVAEAFF
v_call: TRBV15
clone_size: NA
d_call: NA
j_call: TRBJ1-1

cdr3_nt: TGTGCCAGCTCACCATTGGGGACAGGGTCTAAAGAGACCCAGTACTTC
cdr3_aa: CASSPLGTGSKETQYF
v_call: TRBV18
clone_size: NA
d_call: TRBD1
j_call: TRBJ2-5

cdr3_nt: TGCAGCGTTGCCCTTAATGAAAAACTGTTTTTT
cdr3_aa: CSVALNEKLFF
v_call: TRBV29-1
clone_size: few
d_call: NA
j_call: TRBJ1-4

cdr3_nt: TGCGCCAGCAGCTTGGGTGGACATAGGGAGCAGTACTTC
cdr3_aa: CASSLGGHREQYF
v_call: TRBV5-1
clone_size: NA
d_call: NA
j_call: TRBJ2-7

cdr3_nt: TGTGCCAGCAGCTTGACGGAGAAACTGTTTTTT
cdr3_aa: CASSLTEKLFF
v_call: TRBV7-9
clone_size: NA
d_call: NA
j_call: TRBJ1-4

cdr3_nt: TGTGCCAGCAGCGATCTCCTAGCGGGAGGGCCTGTAGGCACAGATACGCAGTATTTT
cdr3_aa: CASSDLLAGGPVGTDTQYF
v_call: TRBV7-8
clone_size: NA
d_call: TRBD2
j_call: TRBJ2-3

cdr3_nt: TGCGCCAGCGGTCCAGGAGCCATACGTAGCGAGCAGTACTTC
cdr3_aa: CASGPGAIRSEQYF
v_call: TRBV5-1
clone_size: NA
d_call: NA
j_call: TRBJ2-7

cdr3_nt: TGCAGCGTTCGGACGGGTACGATCGAGCAGTACTTC
cdr3_aa: CSVRTGTIEQYF
v_call: TRBV29-1
clone_size: NA
d_call: NA
j_call: TRBJ2-7

cdr3_nt: TGTGCCAGTAGTCCCACTAGTGGTGGGCAGTTCTTC
cdr3_aa: CASSPTSGGQFF
v_call: TRBV19
clone_size: NA
d_call: NA
j_call: TRBJ2-1

cdr3_nt: TGTGCCAGCAGTATATTCGGGACGGCCAACCGCGAGCAGTACTTC
cdr3_aa: CASSIFGTANREQYF
v_call: TRBV27
clone_size: NA
d_call: NA
j_call: TRBJ2-7

cdr3_nt: TGCGCCAGCAGCTTAAGGGGCGTTGGGGCCAACGTCCTGACTTTC
cdr3_aa: CASSLRGVGANVLTF
v_call: TRBV4-3
clone_size: NA
d_call: NA
j_call: TRBJ2-6

cdr3_nt: TGTGCCAGCTCCCGGGAACAGTATCAGGAGCAGTACTTC
cdr3_aa: CASSREQYQEQYF
v_call: TRBV18
clone_size: NA
d_call: NA
j_call: TRBJ2-7

cdr3_nt: TGTGCCAGCGGACAGGGAAGGAATGAGCAGTTCTTC
cdr3_aa: CASGQGRNEQFF
v_call: TRBV28
clone_size: few
d_call: TRBD1
j_call: TRBJ2-1

cdr3_nt: TGTGCCAGCAGCGCCTACAGGGTTTCCGAGCAGTACTTC
cdr3_aa: CASSAYRVSEQYF
v_call: TRBV11-3
clone_size: NA
d_call: NA
j_call: TRBJ2-7

cdr3_nt: TGTGCCAGCAGTTTACCCAAGACAGGGGCGGGGGAGCAGTACTTC
cdr3_aa: CASSLPKTGAGEQYF
v_call: TRBV28
clone_size: NA
d_call: TRBD1
j_call: TRBJ2-7

cdr3_nt: TGTGCCATCAGTGAGCCTGACGGTCACACTGAAGCTTTCTTT
cdr3_aa: CAISEPDGHTEAFF
v_call: TRBV10-3
clone_size: few
d_call: NA
j_call: TRBJ1-1

cdr3_nt: TGTGCCAGCAGCTTCCCGGGACAGACCTACGAGCAGTACTTC
cdr3_aa: CASSFPGQTYEQYF
v_call: TRBV7-9
clone_size: NA
d_call: TRBD1
j_call: TRBJ2-7

cdr3_nt: TGTGCCAGCAGCCCAGATACCAAAGAGACCCAGTACTTC
cdr3_aa: CASSPDTKETQYF
v_call: TRBV4-2
clone_size: NA
d_call: NA
j_call: TRBJ2-5

cdr3_nt: TGTGCCAGCAGCGCCATGAACACTGAAGCTTTCTTT
cdr3_aa: CASSAMNTEAFF
v_call: TRBV11-1
clone_size: NA
d_call: NA
j_call: TRBJ1-1

cdr3_nt: TGTGCCAGCAGCTTAGGTGGTCTAGCGGAACACCAAGAGACCCAGTACTTC
cdr3_aa: CASSLGGLAEHQETQYF
v_call: TRBV13
clone_size: NA
d_call: TRBD2
j_call: TRBJ2-5

cdr3_nt: TGTGCCAGCAGCATTTCCCCGGGACAGGGAGATTCCACCTTC
cdr3_aa: CASSISPGQGDSTF
v_call: TRBV27
clone_size: NA
d_call: TRBD1
j_call: TRBJ1-2

cdr3_nt: TGTGCCAGCAGCCCAGGGCCAGGGACGCACCCGCAAGAGACCCAGTACTTC
cdr3_aa: CASSPGPGTHPQETQYF
v_call: TRBV7-9
clone_size: once
d_call: NA
j_call: TRBJ2-5

cdr3_nt: TGTGCCAGCAGCTTTGTTCGGGGCTTAGGAAACACCATATATTTT
cdr3_aa: CASSFVRGLGNTIYF
v_call: TRBV11-2
clone_size: NA
d_call: NA
j_call: TRBJ1-3

cdr3_nt: TGTGCCAGTAAGACGAGGGAGAGCCAAAATGAGCAGTTCTTC
cdr3_aa: CASKTRESQNEQFF
v_call: TRBV19
clone_size: NA
d_call: NA
j_call: TRBJ2-1

cdr3_nt: TGCGCCAGCAGCTCCAACGATTTAGATACGCAGTATTTT
cdr3_aa: CASSSNDLDTQYF
v_call: TRBV5-1
clone_size: NA
d_call: NA
j_call: TRBJ2-3

cdr3_nt: TGTGCCTACGCGACAGGGTCCACAGATACGCAGTATTTT
cdr3_aa: CAYATGSTDTQYF
v_call: TRBV30
clone_size: NA
d_call: TRBD1
j_call: TRBJ2-3

cdr3_nt: TGTGCCAGCAGCCAACGGGACAGGGGGCCCGAGCAGTACTTC
cdr3_aa: CASSQRDRGPEQYF
v_call: TRBV14
clone_size: NA
d_call: TRBD1
j_call: TRBJ2-7

cdr3_nt: TGCGCCAGCAGCTTGGCCACGACAGGACTAGCGGGAGGGCTCGGCGAGCAGTACTTC
cdr3_aa: CASSLATTGLAGGLGEQYF
v_call: TRBV5-1
clone_size: NA
d_call: TRBD2
j_call: TRBJ2-7

cdr3_nt: TGTGCCAGCAGTACCCGAGCGGGAGTGGCCGGGGAGCTGTTTTTT
cdr3_aa: CASSTRAGVAGELFF
v_call: TRBV28
clone_size: NA
d_call: TRBD2
j_call: TRBJ2-2

cdr3_nt: TGTGCCTGGAGTGTAGGACAGTTCAATCAGCCCCAGCATTTT
cdr3_aa: CAWSVGQFNQPQHF
v_call: TRBV30
clone_size: NA
d_call: NA
j_call: TRBJ1-5